This T cell receptor (beta chain) was identified in a study of tumor and adjacent non-tumor tissue in lung cancer. Background on the study: Patients were aged about 31 to 76, roughly nine men and roughly five women, stage I to III. Some 4.2 million productive TCRbeta reads were obtained per sample on average.

The CDR3 has 12 residues. No cell sorting was done before RNA was extracted from the tissue. Overall study findings and caveats: Tumor tissue had significantly higher TCR diversity than normal lung.

The library came from three nested PCR rounds adapted from ARM-PCR protocols. TCRdb processed the multiplex PCR reads anew with MiXCR; each CDR3 protein has one entry. The sample has fewer than 120,000 distinct CDR3 sequences; about 80% are singletons. With regard to this clonotype: Its antigen is not known. The junction and the germline gene differ at one end; a read error may be behind it.

This TCR came from a man in his 70s with non-small cell lung cancer. The chain combines TRBV12-3 or TRBV12-4 with TRBJ1-5; D gene uncertain. Source material: lung tumor tissue. The DNA of the CDR3 is TGTGACAGCAGTTTAGCCAACCAGCCCCAGCATTTT. Translation: CDSSLANQPQHF.